This T cell receptor beta chain was sequenced for a study of shared clonotypes between healthy human individuals. Overall study findings and caveats: A limitation of the genetic and exposure-history diversity represented arose from few donors.

As processed by the authors: Junction-only immunoSEQ sequences carried no quality scores, so filtering differed. Repertoires were generated with immunoSEQ multiplex PCR, while TCRdb's copy carries only in-frame clones and drops some. V, J and clone size are those of that table, while D and trimming were read from the DNA. The sample lists about 490,000 clones; about 79% were seen once. On this clone itself: Its target is not known.

CDR3 length: 13 amino acids. CDR1 is GTSNPN and CDR2 is SVGIG in the germline V gene (reference sequence). Sequenced: PBMCs. The rearrangement uses TRBV30 and TRBJ2-2; D is unclear. The sequence derives from a woman aged 40 to 50 in good health. Some clones in this sample may be carry-over from other donors' samples. The CDR3 DNA reads as TGTGGGACCGGGCGTGCGAACACCGGGGAGCTGTTTTTT. Protein product: CGTGRANTGELFF.